Each of the 11 T cell receptor beta chains below was sequenced from the same sample in a study of blood T cell repertoires in COVID-19 (dated by TCRdb to 2019 to 2021). Preparation of the library involved the immunoSEQ multiplex PCR assay. The table comes from immuneACCESS by way of TCRdb, which keeps in-frame sequences with V and J called. Part of the clones is missing from these tables; in studies checked, under half for an unresolved V gene and the rest for unknown reasons. The sample contains a few hundred thousand clones, 70% to 85% of them found a single time. Roughly 1.4% of the sample lies in the top ten. The sequencing input was peripheral blood. The origin of the receptors is a woman aged 40 to 49 who had recovered from COVID-19.

This sequence joins TRBV11-3 and TRBJ1-4, with TRBD1 matching over 7 bases. The germline CDR1 and CDR2 sequences are SGHNT and YENEEA. The V segment lost 4 bases and the J segment 9 bases; nucleotides outside the gene matches: 23. This CDR3 contains 19 residues. The DNA for the CDR3 is TGTGCCAGCAGCTCCGCTACGCCCCAGGGGGGCATGGTACGGCAAAAACTGTTTTTT. Amino acids: CASSSATPQGGMVRQKLFF.

J is TRBJ2-1 and V is TRBV27, with a weak D call TRBD2 (5 bases). This CDR3 is built from 16 residues. The V and J ends lost 4 bases and 0 bases respectively, with 13 bases between them. Germline V gene sequence: CDR1 MNHEY, CDR2 SMNVEV (reference sequence). CDR3 in DNA: TGTGCCAGCAGTTCGGGGAAGGGAAGCTCCTACAATGAGCAGTTCTTC. Protein sequence: CASSSGKGSSYNEQFF.

V usage is TRBV27 and J usage is TRBJ1-6; D gene ambiguous. From germline, CDR1 is MNHEY and CDR2 SMNVEV (reference sequence). This CDR3 comprises 15 residues. The V gene lost 2 bases and the J gene lost 6 bases, with 11 bases spanning the gap. The chain's CDR3 is CASSLDLLLNSPLHF. In DNA form, the CDR3 reads TGTGCCAGCAGTTTAGACCTACTACTTAATTCACCCCTCCACTTT.

The genes are TRBV5-1 and TRBJ1-6; 7 bases are shared with TRBD1. Per the germline V gene, CDR1 is SGHRS and CDR2 is YFSETQ. The V and J ends lost 0 bases and 10 bases, in that order; junction bases with no gene match: 4. CDR3 length: 14 residues. Written as DNA, the CDR3 is TGCGCCAGCAGCTTGGACAGGGGAGGCTCACCCCTCCACTTT. This sequence encodes CASSLDRGGSPLHF.

The chain combines TRBV5-1 with TRBJ1-1; a weak D match, TRBD1 (5 bases). V was clipped by 0 bases and J by 3 bases, with 12 bases between them. Germline CDR1 SGHRS, CDR2 YFSETQ. The CDR3 is 15 amino acids. CDR3 sequence: CASSLEGKGYTEAFF. The CDR3 DNA sequence: TGCGCCAGCAGCTTGGAGGGGAAAGGATACACTGAAGCTTTCTTT.

The chain has TRBV5-6 and TRBJ1-4; D gene unclear. V gave up 3 bases and J gave up 4 bases, with 13 bases separating them. This CDR3 spans 15 amino acids. Germline V gene lookup returns CDR1 SGHDT and CDR2 YYEEEE. CDR3 region: CASSSTGEGNEKLFF. CDR3 DNA sequence: TGTGCCAGCAGCTCCACCGGGGAGGGTAATGAAAAACTGTTTTTT.

This chain connects TRBV12-5 to TRBJ2-3, with TRBD1 matching 7 bases. Losses at the gene ends were 1 base for V and 8 bases for J; bases not matched to a gene: 3. The CDR3 loop spans 13 amino acids. Germline V gene data show CDR1 as LGHNT and CDR2 as FRNRAP. DNA of the CDR3: TGTGCTAGTGGTTTGGAGGGGGCTCCTACGCAGTATTTT. Translating it yields CASGLEGAPTQYF.

The rearrangement uses TRBV13 and TRBJ2-2, with 8 bases identical to TRBD2. The trim removed 2 bases at V and 7 bases at J, leaving 6 bases unmatched. In germline, CDR1 is PRHDT, CDR2 FYEKMQ (reference sequence). The CDR3 contains 15 residues. The CDR3: CASSLIAGQGGELFF. DNA for the CDR3: TGTGCCAGCAGCTTAATAGCGGGGCAAGGCGGGGAGCTGTTTTTT.

This clone was found a few times. CDR3 amino acids: CATSAQNTDTQYF. The CDR3 bases are TGTGCCACCAGTGCTCAGAACACAGATACGCAGTATTTT. V usage is TRBV24-1 and J usage is TRBJ2-3; D not certain. This CDR3 is 13 amino acids long. Germline values: CDR1 KGHDR, CDR2 SFDVKD. Between the trimmed V and J ends, which lost 5 bases and 2 bases, there was a span of 7 bases.

The rearrangement uses TRBV9 and TRBJ2-5, with 9 bases identical to TRBD2. The CDR3 runs 16 residues. Germline V CDR1 and CDR2: SGDLS, YYNGEE. The V and J ends lost 3 bases and 5 bases, in that order; junction bases with no gene match: 11. This chain's CDR3 is CASSETAGTSWETQYF. The CDR3 DNA follows: TGTGCCAGCAGCGAAACCGCCGGGACTAGCTGGGAGACCCAGTACTTC.

V usage is TRBV7-3 and J usage is TRBJ2-6, with D possibly matching TRBD1 (5 bases). Deletions cut 5 bases from V and 0 bases from J, with 8 bases between. The CDR3 totals 15 residues. Germline lookup yields CDR1 SGHTA and CDR2 FQGTGA. In nucleotides, the CDR3 is TGTGCCAGCAGCCGACAGAGCTCTGGGGCCAACGTCCTGACTTTC. Its translation: CASSRQSSGANVLTF.